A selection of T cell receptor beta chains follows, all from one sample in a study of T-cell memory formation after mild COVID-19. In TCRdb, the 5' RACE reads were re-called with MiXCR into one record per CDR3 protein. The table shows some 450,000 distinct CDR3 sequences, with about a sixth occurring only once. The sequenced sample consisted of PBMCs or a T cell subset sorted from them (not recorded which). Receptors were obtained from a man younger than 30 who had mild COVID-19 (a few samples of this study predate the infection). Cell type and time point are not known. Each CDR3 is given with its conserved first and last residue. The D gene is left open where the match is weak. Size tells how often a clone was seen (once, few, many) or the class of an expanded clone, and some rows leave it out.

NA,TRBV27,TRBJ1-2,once,TGTGCCAGCAGTTTATCGAGGCCCTTCTATGGCTACACCTTC,CASSLSRPFYGYTF
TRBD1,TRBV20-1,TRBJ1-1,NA,TGCAGTGCTGAAACGAAAGGGGGCTACACTGAAGCTTTCTTT,CSAETKGGYTEAFF
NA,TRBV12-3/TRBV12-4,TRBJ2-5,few,TGTGCCAGCAGTTTAGTTTCAGGGCTTGGGGCACAAGAGACCCAGTACTTC,CASSLVSGLGAQETQYF
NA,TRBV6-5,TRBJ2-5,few,TGTGCCAGCAGTATGCGCAAGTCTCATGAGACCCAGTACTTC,CASSMRKSHETQYF
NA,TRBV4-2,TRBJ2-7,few,TGTGCCAGCAGCCCCTCTACCGGGGGCTCCTACGAGCAGTACTTC,CASSPSTGGSYEQYF
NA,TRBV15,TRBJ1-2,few,TGTGCCACCAGCAGAGATCGGGGGGGCGCCTATGGCTACACCTTC,CATSRDRGGAYGYTF
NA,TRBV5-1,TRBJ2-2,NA,TGCGCCAGCAGAACCCTCGGTCCCGGGGAGCTGTTTTTT,CASRTLGPGELFF
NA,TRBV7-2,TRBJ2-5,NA,TGTGCCAGCAGCCCCCCGAGGTTCAGGGAGACCCAGTACTTC,CASSPPRFRETQYF
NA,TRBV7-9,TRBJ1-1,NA,TGTGCCAGCAGCTTTCTTTTGAACACTGAAGCTTTCTTT,CASSFLLNTEAFF
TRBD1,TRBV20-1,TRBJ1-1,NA,TGCAGTGCTAGGGGACAGGGGCGATTGTACACTGAAGCTTTCTTT,CSARGQGRLYTEAFF
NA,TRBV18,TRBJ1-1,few,TGTGCCAGCTCACCACCGGGGTGGAATGAAGCTTTCTTT,CASSPPGWNEAFF